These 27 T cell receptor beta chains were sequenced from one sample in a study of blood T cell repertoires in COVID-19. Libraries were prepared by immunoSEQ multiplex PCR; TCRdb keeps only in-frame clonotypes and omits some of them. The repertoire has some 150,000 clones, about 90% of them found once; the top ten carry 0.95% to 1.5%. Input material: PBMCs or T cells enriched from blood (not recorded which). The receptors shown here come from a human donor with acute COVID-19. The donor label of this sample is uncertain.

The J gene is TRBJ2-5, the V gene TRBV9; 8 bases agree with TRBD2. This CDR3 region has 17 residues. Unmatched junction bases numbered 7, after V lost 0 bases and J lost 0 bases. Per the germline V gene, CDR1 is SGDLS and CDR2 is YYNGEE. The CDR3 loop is CASSVGAAGVHQETQYF. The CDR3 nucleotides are TGTGCCAGCAGCGTAGGGGCAGCGGGGGTTCACCAAGAGACCCAGTACTTC. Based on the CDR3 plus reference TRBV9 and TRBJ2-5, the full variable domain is DSGVTQTPKHLITATGQRVTLRCSPRSGDLSVYWYQQSLDQGLQFLIQYYNGEERAKGNILERFSAQQFPDLHSELNLSSLELGDSALYFCASSVGAAGVHQETQYFGPGTRLLVL.

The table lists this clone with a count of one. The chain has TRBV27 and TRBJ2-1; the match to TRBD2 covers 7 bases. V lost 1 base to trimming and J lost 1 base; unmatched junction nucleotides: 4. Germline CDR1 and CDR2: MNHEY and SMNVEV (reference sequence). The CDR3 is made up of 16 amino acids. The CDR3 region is CASSLFDGRSYNEQFF. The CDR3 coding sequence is TGTGCCAGCAGTTTATTCGACGGGAGGTCCTACAATGAGCAGTTCTTC.

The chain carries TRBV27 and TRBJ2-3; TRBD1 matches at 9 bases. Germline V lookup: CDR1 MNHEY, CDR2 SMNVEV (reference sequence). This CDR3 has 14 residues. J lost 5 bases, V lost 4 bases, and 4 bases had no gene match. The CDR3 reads CASSWTGAEDTQYF. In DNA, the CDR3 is TGTGCCAGCAGTTGGACAGGGGCGGAAGATACGCAGTATTTT.

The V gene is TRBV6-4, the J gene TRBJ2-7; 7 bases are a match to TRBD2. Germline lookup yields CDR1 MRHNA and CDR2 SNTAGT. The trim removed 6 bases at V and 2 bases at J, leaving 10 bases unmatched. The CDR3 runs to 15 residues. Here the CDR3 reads CASRARGGCTYEQYF. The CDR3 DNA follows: TGTGCCAGCAGGGCCCGCGGGGGATGTACCTACGAGCAGTACTTC.

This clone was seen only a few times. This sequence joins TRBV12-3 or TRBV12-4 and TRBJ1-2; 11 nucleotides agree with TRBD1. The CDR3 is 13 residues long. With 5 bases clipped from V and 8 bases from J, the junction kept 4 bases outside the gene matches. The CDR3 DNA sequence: TGTGCCAGCAGTCTGGACAGGGGGCGAGGCTACACCTTC. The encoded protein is CASSLDRGRGYTF.

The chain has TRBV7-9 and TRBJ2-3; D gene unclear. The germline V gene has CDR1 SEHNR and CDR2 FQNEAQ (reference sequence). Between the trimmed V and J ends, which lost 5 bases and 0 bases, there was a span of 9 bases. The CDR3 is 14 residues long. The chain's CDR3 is CASSPETSTDTQYF. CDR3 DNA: TGTGCCAGCAGCCCGGAGACTAGCACAGATACGCAGTATTTT.

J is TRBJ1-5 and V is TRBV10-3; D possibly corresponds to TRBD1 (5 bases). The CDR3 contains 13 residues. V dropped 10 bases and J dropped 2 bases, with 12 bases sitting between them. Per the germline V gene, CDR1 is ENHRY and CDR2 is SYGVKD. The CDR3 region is CATATDGNQPQHF. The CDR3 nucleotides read TGTGCCACCGCGACAGACGGCAATCAGCCCCAGCATTTT.

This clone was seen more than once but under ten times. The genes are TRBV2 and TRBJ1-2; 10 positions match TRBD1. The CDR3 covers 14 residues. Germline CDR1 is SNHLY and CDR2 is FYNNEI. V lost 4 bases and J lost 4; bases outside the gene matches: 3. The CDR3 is CASSAGQGGYGYTF. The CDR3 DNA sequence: TGTGCCAGCAGTGCAGGACAGGGGGGCTATGGCTACACCTTC.

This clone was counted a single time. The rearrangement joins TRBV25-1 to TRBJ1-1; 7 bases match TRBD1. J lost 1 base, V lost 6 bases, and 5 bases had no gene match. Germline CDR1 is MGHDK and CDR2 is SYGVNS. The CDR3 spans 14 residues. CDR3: CASRLGTANTEAFF. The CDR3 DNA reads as TGTGCCAGCAGGTTAGGGACAGCGAACACTGAAGCTTTCTTT.

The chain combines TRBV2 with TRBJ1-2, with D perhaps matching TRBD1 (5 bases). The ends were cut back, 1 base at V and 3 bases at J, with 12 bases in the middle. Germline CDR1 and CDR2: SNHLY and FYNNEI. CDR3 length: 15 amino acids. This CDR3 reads CASSEEGAPYYGYTF. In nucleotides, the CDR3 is TGTGCCAGCAGTGAAGAAGGGGCTCCTTACTATGGCTACACCTTC.

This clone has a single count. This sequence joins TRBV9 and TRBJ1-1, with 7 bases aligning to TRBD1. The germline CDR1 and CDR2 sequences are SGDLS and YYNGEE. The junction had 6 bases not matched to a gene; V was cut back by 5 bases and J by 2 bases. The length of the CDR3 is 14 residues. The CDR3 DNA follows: TGTGCCAGCAGTCTTGACAGGGTCAACACTGAAGCTTTCTTT. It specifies CASSLDRVNTEAFF.

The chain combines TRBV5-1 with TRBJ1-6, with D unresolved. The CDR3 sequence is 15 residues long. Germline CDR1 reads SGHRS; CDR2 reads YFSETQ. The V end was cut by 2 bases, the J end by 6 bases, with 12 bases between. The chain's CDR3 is CASSLDLPGNSPLHF. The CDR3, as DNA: TGCGCCAGCAGCTTAGACTTGCCCGGTAATTCACCCCTCCACTTT.

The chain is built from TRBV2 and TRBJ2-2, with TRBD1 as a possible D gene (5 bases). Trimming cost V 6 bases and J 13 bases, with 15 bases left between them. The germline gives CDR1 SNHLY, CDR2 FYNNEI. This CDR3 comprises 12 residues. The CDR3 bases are TGTGCCAGCAGCGTCGGGCAGGGCGTGCTGTTTTTT. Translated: CASSVGQGVLFF. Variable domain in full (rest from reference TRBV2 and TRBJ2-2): EPEVTQTPSHQVTQMGQEVILRCVPISNHLYFYWYRQILGQKVEFLVSFYNNEISEKSEIFDDQFSVERPDGSNFTLKIRSTKLEDSAMYFCASSVGQGVLFFGEGSRLTVL.

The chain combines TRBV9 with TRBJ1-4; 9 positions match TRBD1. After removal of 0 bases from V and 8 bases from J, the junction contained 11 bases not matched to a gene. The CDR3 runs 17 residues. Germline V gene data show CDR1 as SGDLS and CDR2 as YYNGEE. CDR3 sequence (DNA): TGTGCCAGCAGCGTAGCTCCCCGGACAGGGGTGAAAGAAAAACTGTTTTTT. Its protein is CASSVAPRTGVKEKLFF. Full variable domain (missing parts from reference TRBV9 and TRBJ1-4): DSGVTQTPKHLITATGQRVTLRCSPRSGDLSVYWYQQSLDQGLQFLIQYYNGEERAKGNILERFSAQQFPDLHSELNLSSLELGDSALYFCASSVAPRTGVKEKLFFGSGTQLSVL.

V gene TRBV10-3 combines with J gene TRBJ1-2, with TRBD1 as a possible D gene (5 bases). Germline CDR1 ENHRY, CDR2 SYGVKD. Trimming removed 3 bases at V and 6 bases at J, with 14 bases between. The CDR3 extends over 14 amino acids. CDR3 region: CAISDLAGPHGYTF. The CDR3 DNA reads TGTGCCATCAGTGATCTGGCAGGGCCTCATGGCTACACCTTC.

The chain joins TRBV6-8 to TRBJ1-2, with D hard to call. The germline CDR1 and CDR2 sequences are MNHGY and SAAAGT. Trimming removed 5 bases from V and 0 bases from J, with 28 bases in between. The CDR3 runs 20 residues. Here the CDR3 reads CASSPLYPPWVGGANYGYTF. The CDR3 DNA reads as TGTGCCAGCAGTCCTCTCTACCCCCCTTGGGTAGGAGGAGCTAACTATGGCTACACCTTC.

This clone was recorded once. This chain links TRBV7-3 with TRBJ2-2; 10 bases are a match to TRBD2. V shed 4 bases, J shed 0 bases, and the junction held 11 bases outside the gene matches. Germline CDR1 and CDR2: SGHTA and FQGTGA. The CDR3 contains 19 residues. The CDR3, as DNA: TGTGCCAGCAGCTCCCTCCCGATAGCGGGGGGAACGAACACCGGGGAGCTGTTTTTT. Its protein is CASSSLPIAGGTNTGELFF.

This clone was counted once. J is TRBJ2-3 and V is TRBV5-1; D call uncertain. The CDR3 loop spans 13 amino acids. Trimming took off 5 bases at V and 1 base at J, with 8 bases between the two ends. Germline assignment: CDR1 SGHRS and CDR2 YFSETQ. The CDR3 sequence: CASSTERTDTQYF. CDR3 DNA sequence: TGCGCCAGCAGTACGGAGCGCACAGATACGCAGTATTTT.

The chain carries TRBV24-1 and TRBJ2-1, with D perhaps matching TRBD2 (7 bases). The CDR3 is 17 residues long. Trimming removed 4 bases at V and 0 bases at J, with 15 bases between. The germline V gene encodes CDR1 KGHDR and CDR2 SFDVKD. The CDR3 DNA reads TGTGCCACCAGTGAACCGGGGGGCCGGAGCTCCTACAATGAGCAGTTCTTC. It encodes CATSEPGGRSSYNEQFF.

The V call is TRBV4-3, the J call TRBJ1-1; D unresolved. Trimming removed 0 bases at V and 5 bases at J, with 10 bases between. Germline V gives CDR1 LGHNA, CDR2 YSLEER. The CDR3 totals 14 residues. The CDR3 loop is CASSQDRGKTEAFF. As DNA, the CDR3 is TGCGCCAGCAGCCAAGACAGAGGGAAGACTGAAGCTTTCTTT.

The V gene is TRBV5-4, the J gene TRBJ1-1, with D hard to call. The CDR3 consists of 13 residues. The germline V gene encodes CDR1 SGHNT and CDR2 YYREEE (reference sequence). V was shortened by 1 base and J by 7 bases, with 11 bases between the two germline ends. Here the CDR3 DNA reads TGTGCCAGCAGCTTGCCAGACACCTTTGAAGCTTTCTTT. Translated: CASSLPDTFEAFF.

CDR3 loop: CASSSENEQYF. In DNA form, the CDR3 reads TGCGCCAGCAGCTCGGAGAACGAGCAGTACTTC. The V and J genes are TRBV5-1 and TRBJ2-7, with no clear D. CDR3 size: 11 residues. Germline V gives CDR1 SGHRS, CDR2 YFSETQ. V gave up 3 bases and J gave up 5 bases, with 6 bases separating them.

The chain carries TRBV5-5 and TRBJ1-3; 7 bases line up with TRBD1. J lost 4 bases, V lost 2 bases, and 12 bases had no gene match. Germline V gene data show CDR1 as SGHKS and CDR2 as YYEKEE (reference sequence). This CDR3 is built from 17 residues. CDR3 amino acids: CASSFGGVTGTGNTIYF. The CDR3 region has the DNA TGTGCCAGCAGCTTTGGGGGAGTGACAGGGACGGGAAACACCATATATTTT. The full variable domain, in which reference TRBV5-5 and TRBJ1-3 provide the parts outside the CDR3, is DAGVTQSPTHLIKTRGQQVTLRCSPISGHKSVSWYQQVLGQGPQFIFQYYEKEERGRGNFPDRFSARQFPNYSSELNVNALLLGDSALYLCASSFGGVTGTGNTIYFGEGSWLTVV.

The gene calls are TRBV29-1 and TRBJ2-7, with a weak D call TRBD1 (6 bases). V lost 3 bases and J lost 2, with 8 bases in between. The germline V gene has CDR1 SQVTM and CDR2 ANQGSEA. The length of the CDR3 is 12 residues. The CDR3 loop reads CSVERGTYEQYF. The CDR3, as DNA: TGCAGCGTTGAGAGGGGGACCTACGAGCAGTACTTC.

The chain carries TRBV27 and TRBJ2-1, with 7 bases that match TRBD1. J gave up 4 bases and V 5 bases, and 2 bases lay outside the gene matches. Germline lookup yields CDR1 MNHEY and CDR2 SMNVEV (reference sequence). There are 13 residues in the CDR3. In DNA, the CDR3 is TGTGCCAGCAGTGCGACAGGGTACAATGAGCAGTTCTTC. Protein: CASSATGYNEQFF.

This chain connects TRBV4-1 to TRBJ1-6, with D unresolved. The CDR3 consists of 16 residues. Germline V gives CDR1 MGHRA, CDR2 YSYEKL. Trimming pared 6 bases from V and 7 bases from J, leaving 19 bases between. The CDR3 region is CASSREWSSTNSPLHF. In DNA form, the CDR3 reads TGCGCCAGCAGTCGGGAGTGGTCATCTACGAATTCACCCCTCCACTTT.

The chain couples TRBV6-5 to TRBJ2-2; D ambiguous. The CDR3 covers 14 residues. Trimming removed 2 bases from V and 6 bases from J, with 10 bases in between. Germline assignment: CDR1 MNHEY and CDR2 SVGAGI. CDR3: CASSYLAPSGELFF. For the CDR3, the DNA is TGTGCCAGCAGTTACCTGGCCCCTTCCGGGGAGCTGTTTTTT.